The T cell receptor beta chain under discussion was sequenced for a study of T-cell reconstitution after alpha-beta-depleted transplantation in children. This clonotype occurred many times. What it recognizes is unknown. Germline V CDR1 and CDR2: SQVTM, ANQGSEA. This CDR3 has 16 residues. The junction had 8 bases not matched to a gene; V was cut back by 6 bases and J by 5 bases. A library of TCRbeta sequences, prepared with unique molecular identifiers, was generated. TCRdb redid the calling of the PCR reads with MiXCR, one entry per CDR3 protein. The sample has about 32,000 distinct CDR3 sequences, roughly 6.7% seen once. Findings and caveats of the study: The study reportedly traced alpha-beta T cells about two months after transplant to several hundred expanded graft clones. Some patients' high day-60 TCRbeta diversity was traced to surviving recipient T cells and thymic progenitors. Most T-cell counts and diversity one year after the transplant came from T cells that were newly produced.

The material sequenced was peripheral blood, taken 60 days after TCRalphabeta/CD19-depleted stem cell transplant. This sequence joins TRBV29-1 and TRBJ2-2; TRBD2 matches 14 bases. This clonotype was obtained from a child in the first two years of life who had a stem cell transplant for acute myeloid leukemia, so the T cells may come from the graft donor. The CDR3 sequence: CSVAGLAGAITGELFF. The CDR3, as DNA: TGCAGCGTCGCGGGACTAGCGGGAGCTATAACCGGGGAGCTGTTTTTT.